The rows below give T cell receptor beta chains drawn from one sample of a study of PD-L1 blockade in urothelial cancer. The assay was immunoSEQ multiplex PCR, and TCRdb's table has in-frame clones only and misses some. Of 45,000 or so clones in the sample, 82% were seen once. The sample in question was PBMCs, obtained around atezolizumab (anti-PD-L1) treatment. These receptor sequences come from a man between 50 and 59 years old with urothelial cancer. Both conserved end residues are part of each CDR3. Fields, in order: V gene, clone size, D gene, J gene, CDR3 DNA, CDR3 protein. D genes are given only for firm matches. The size entry is marked missing in some rows and otherwise reads once, few, many or a size class.

TRBV27	.	TRBD1	TRBJ2-7	TGTGCCAGCAGTCGGGGGACAGGGGGTCCCTACGAGCAGTACTTC	CASSRGTGGPYEQYF
TRBV6-1	.	TRBD1	TRBJ2-6	TGTGCCAGCAGTGAAGCGGAAACAGGGGCCCGGACTGGGGCCAACGTCCTGACTTTC	CASSEAETGARTGANVLTF
TRBV7-2	.	TRBD1	TRBJ1-1	TGTGCCAGCAGCCTTACAGGGTCAGGGGGGACTGAAGCTTTCTTT	CASSLTGSGGTEAFF
TRBV29-1	.	TRBD1	TRBJ1-3	TGCAGCGTCCGAAGACAGGGGGCTACCACCATATATTTT	CSVRRQGATTIYF
TRBV5-1	once	.	TRBJ2-5	TGCGCCAGCACCCTAGAGAAGTTAGGGACCCAGTACTTC	CASTLEKLGTQYF
TRBV5-1	.	.	TRBJ2-7	TGCGCCAGCAGCTTGGCCGGGGACACGATCTACGAGCAGTACTTC	CASSLAGDTIYEQYF
TRBV2	few	.	TRBJ1-6	TGTGCCAGCAGCCGGAGGGAAAATTCACCCCTCCACTTT	CASSRRENSPLHF
TRBV2	.	.	TRBJ2-1	TGTGCCAGCAGTGAAAAGGACAGCCCTATCAATCAATCCAATGAGCAGTTCTTC	CASSEKDSPINQSNEQFF
TRBV5-1	.	.	TRBJ2-5	TGCGCCAGCAGCTTTCAGGCGCTCCAAGAGACCCAGTACTTC	CASSFQALQETQYF
TRBV28	.	TRBD1	TRBJ1-2	TGTGCCAGCAGTCCCAAAGGCGGGGGACAGGGGTATGGCTACACCTTC	CASSPKGGGQGYGYTF
TRBV7-2	.	.	TRBJ2-3	TGTGCCAGCATCAGCTTAAGCCTAGCGCAGTATTTT	CASISLSLAQYF
TRBV9	.	TRBD1	TRBJ1-6	TGTGCCAGCAGCGCGACAGACAGGGGGAATTCACCCCTCCACTTT	CASSATDRGNSPLHF
TRBV5-5	.	TRBD1	TRBJ2-2	TGTGCCAGCAGCTTCCTCGGACAGGGGGGAACCGGGGAGCTGTTTTTT	CASSFLGQGGTGELFF
TRBV9	.	.	TRBJ2-5	TGTGCCAGCAGCGTAGAGCCAGGTCAAGAGACCCAGTACTTC	CASSVEPGQETQYF
TRBV2	.	TRBD1	TRBJ1-1	TGTGCCAGCAGTGCTGGACAGGAGAACACTGAAGCTTTCTTT	CASSAGQENTEAFF
TRBV5-1	.	TRBD1	TRBJ2-4	TGCGCCAGCAGCCGCGAGGGACAGTCAAAAAACATTCAGTACTTC	CASSREGQSKNIQYF
TRBV7-9	.	TRBD1	TRBJ1-2	TGTGCCAGCAGACCGGGACAGGGGACGGGTGGCTACACCTTC	CASRPGQGTGGYTF
TRBV6-6	.	TRBD1	TRBJ1-4	TGTGCCAGCAGGACAGGGGTTTACACTAATGAAAAACTGTTTTTT	CASRTGVYTNEKLFF
TRBV30	.	.	TRBJ2-1	TGTGCCTGGAGTGCCCCTCAGGGGAAAAGGAACAATGAGCAGTTCTTC	CAWSAPQGKRNNEQFF
TRBV4-1	.	.	TRBJ2-2	TGCGCCAGCAGCGGGACACAACCTTGGGGTTACACCGGGGAGCTGTTTTTT	CASSGTQPWGYTGELFF
TRBV28	.	.	TRBJ1-5	TGTGCCAGCAACACTGCCCAACGGGGAACTCAGCCCCAGCACTTT	CASNTAQRGTQPQHF
TRBV30	.	TRBD2	TRBJ2-7	TGTGCCTGGAGTGGAAGGCTAGCGGGGGTGGCGGAGCAGTACTTC	CAWSGRLAGVAEQYF
TRBV19	once	.	TRBJ1-5	TGTGCCAGTAGTATAGTAGCCCGGCAGCCCCAGCATTTT	CASSIVARQPQHF
TRBV5-1	.	.	TRBJ1-1	TGCGCCAGCGGGGCAGGGGACGCGAACACTGAAGCTTTCTTT	CASGAGDANTEAFF
TRBV18	.	TRBD1	TRBJ1-4	TGTGCCAGCTCACCTACGACAGGGGGCCATGAAAAACTGTTTTTT	CASSPTTGGHEKLFF
TRBV5-1	.	.	TRBJ2-3	TGCGCCAGCAGCTTGGCGGGTCGCACAGATACGCAGTATTTT	CASSLAGRTDTQYF
TRBV19	once	.	TRBJ1-2	TGTGCCAGTAGAACCAGGAACTATGGCTACACCTTC	CASRTRNYGYTF
TRBV4-2	.	.	TRBJ2-3	TGTGCCAGCAGTCGGGCAGATACGCAGTATTTT	CASSRADTQYF
TRBV5-1	.	TRBD1	TRBJ2-3	TGCGCCAGCAGGGCAGACAGGGTGAGGGATACGCAGTATTTT	CASRADRVRDTQYF
TRBV6-1	.	.	TRBJ1-2	TGTGCCAGCAGTCTCACAGTTAACTATGGCTACACCTTC	CASSLTVNYGYTF
TRBV6-1	few	.	TRBJ1-5	TGTGCCAGCAGCAGCCCGACAGGAAATCAGCCCCAGCATTTT	CASSSPTGNQPQHF
TRBV2	.	TRBD1	TRBJ1-5	TGTGCCAGGAGTATTCCGGGACAGGGAAGTCAGCCCCAGCATTTT	CARSIPGQGSQPQHF
TRBV6-5	.	.	TRBJ1-4	TGTGCCAGCAGTTACGGAGCAACTAATGAAAAACTGTTTTTT	CASSYGATNEKLFF
TRBV5-1	.	.	TRBJ2-3	TGCGCCAGCAGCAAGGAGACAGATACGCAGTATTTT	CASSKETDTQYF
TRBV28	.	.	TRBJ1-5	TGTGCCAGCAGAGGCCCGGCGGGAACTCAGCCCCAGCATTTT	CASRGPAGTQPQHF
TRBV28	.	.	TRBJ1-1	TGTGCCAGCAGTTTATTTCCAGAAGCTTTCTTT	CASSLFPEAFF
TRBV6-9	.	.	TRBJ1-1	TGTGCCCGCCATGGGGGGGCTTTCTTT	CARHGGAFF
TRBV6-1	.	.	TRBJ2-7	TGTGCCAGCAGTGGATTTAGGGGCTACGAGCAGTACTTC	CASSGFRGYEQYF
TRBV6-4	.	.	TRBJ1-5	TGTGCCAGCAGTCCGGGGGGGGACAATAGCAATCAGCCCCAGCATTTT	CASSPGGDNSNQPQHF
TRBV15	.	.	TRBJ1-4	TGTGCCACCAGCAGAGATCTATCGGGGAGGGAACTGTTTTTT	CATSRDLSGRELFF